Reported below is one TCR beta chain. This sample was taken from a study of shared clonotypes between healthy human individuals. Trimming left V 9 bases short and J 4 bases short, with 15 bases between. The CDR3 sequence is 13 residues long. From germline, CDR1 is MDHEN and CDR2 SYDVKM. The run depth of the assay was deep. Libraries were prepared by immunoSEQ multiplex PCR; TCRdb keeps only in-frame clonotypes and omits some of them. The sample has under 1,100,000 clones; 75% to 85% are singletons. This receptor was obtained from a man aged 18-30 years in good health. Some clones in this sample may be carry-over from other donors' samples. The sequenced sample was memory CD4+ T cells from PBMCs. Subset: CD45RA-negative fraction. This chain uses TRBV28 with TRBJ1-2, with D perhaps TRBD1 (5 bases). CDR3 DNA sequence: TGTGCCAGGAGTACACAGGCGAGCTATGGCTACACCTTC. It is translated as CARSTQASYGYTF.